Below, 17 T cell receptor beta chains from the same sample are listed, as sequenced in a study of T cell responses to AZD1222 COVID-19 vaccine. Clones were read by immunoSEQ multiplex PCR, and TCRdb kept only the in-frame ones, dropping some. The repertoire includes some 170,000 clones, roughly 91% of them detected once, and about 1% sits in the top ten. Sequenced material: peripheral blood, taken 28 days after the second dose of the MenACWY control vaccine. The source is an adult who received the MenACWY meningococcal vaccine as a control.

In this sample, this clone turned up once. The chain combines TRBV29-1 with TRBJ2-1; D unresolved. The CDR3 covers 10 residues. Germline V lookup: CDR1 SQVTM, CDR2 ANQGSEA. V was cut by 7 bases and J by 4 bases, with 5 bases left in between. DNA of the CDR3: TGCAGCGGAAGATACAATGAGCAGTTCTTC. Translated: CSGRYNEQFF.

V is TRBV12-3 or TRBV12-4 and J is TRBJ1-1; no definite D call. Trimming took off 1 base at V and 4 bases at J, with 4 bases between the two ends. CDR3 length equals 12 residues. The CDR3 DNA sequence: TGTGCCAGCAGTTTAGTGAGCACTGAAGCTTTCTTT. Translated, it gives CASSLVSTEAFF.

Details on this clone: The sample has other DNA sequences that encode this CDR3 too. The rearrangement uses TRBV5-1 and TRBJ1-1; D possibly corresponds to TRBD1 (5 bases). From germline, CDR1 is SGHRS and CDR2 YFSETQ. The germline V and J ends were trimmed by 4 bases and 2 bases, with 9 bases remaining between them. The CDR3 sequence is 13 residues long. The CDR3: CASSLGPNTEAFF. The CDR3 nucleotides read TGCGCCAGCAGCCTGGGACCTAACACTGAAGCTTTCTTT.

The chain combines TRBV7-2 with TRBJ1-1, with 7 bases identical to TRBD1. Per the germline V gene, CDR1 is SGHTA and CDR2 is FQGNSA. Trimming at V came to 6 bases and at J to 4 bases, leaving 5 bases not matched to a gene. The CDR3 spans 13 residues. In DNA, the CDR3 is TGTGCCAGCAGGTTCGACAGGGCCACTGAAGCTTTCTTT. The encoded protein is CASRFDRATEAFF.

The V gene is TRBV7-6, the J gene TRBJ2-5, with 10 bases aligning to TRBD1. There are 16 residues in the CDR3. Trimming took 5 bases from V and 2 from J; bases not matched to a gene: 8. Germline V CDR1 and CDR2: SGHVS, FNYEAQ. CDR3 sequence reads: CASSPRTGGVQETQYF. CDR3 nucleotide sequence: TGTGCCAGCAGCCCGCGGACAGGGGGTGTGCAAGAGACCCAGTACTTC.

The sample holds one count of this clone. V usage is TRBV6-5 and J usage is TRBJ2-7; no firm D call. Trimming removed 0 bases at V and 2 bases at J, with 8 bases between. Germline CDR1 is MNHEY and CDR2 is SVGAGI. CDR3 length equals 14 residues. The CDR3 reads CASSYSLGPYEQYF. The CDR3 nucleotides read TGTGCCAGCAGTTACTCGCTGGGTCCCTACGAGCAGTACTTC.

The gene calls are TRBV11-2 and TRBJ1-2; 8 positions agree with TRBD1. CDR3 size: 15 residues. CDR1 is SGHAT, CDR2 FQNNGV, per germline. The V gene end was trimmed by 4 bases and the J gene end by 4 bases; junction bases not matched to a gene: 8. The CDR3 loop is CASSSTDRVGYGYTF. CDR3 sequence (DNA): TGTGCCAGCAGCTCGACGGACAGGGTGGGCTATGGCTACACCTTC.

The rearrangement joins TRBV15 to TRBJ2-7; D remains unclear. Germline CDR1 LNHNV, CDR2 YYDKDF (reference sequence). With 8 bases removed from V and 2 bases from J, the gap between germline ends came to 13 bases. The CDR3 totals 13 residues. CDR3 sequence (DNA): TGTGCCACCTCGGCAGGATTAGCCTACGAGCAGTACTTC. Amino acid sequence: CATSAGLAYEQYF. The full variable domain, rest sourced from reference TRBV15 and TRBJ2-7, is DAMVIQNPRYQVTQFGKPVTLSCSQTLNHNVMYWYQQKSSQAPKLLFHYYDKDFNNEADTPDNFQSRRPNTSFCFLDIRSPGLGDTAMYLCATSAGLAYEQYFGPGTRLTVT.

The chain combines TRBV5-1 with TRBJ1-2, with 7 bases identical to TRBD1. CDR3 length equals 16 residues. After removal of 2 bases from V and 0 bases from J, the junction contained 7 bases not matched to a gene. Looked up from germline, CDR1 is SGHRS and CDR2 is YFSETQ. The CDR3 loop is CASSLTRQGPNYGYTF. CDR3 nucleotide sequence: TGCGCCAGCAGCTTAACCAGACAGGGCCCTAACTATGGCTACACCTTC.

In nucleotides, the CDR3 is TGTGCCAGCAGTGATTGGGGAGGAGACTATGGCTACACCTTC. As protein: CASSDWGGDYGYTF. This chain connects TRBV2 to TRBJ1-2; unclear D gene. Germline V lookup: CDR1 SNHLY, CDR2 FYNNEI. The CDR3 consists of 14 residues. Trimming stripped 3 bases from V and 3 bases from J, with 11 bases between.

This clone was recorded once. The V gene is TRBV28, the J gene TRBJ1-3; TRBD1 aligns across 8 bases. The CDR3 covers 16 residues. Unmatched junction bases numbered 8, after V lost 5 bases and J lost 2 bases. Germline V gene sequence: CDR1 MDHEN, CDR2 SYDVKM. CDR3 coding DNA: TGTGCCAGCAGTACCACACAGGGGGGCCCTGGAAACACCATATATTTT. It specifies CASSTTQGGPGNTIYF. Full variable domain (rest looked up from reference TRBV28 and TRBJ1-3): DVKVTQSSRYLVKRTGEKVFLECVQDMDHENMFWYRQDPGLGLRLIYFSYDVKMKEKGDIPEGYSVSREKKERFSLILESASTNQTSMYLCASSTTQGGPGNTIYFGEGSWLTVV.

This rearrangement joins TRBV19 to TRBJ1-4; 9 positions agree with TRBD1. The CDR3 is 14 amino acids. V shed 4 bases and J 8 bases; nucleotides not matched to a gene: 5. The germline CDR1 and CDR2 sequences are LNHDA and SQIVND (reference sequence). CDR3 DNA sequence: TGTGCCAGTAGTAAACGACAGGGGGGCGAAAAACTGTTTTTT. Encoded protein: CASSKRQGGEKLFF. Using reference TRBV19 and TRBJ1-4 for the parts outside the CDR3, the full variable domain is DGGITQSPKYLFRKEGQNVTLSCEQNLNHDAMYWYRQDPGQGLRLIYYSQIVNDFQKGDIAEGYSVSREKKESFPLTVTSAQKNPTAFYLCASSKRQGGEKLFFGSGTQLSVL.

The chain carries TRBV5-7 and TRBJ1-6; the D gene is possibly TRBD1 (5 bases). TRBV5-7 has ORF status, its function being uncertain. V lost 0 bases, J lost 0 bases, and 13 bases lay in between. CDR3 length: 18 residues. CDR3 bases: TGTGCCAGCAGCTTGGATTCGGGGCAGAGCTCCTATAATTCACCCCTCCACTTT. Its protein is CASSLDSGQSSYNSPLHF.

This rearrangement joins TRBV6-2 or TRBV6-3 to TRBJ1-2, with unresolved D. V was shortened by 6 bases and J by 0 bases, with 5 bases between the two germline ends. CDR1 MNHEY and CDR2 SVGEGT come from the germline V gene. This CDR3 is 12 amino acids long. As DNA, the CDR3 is TGTGCCAGCAGCGTAGCTAACTATGGCTACACCTTC. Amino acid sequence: CASSVANYGYTF.

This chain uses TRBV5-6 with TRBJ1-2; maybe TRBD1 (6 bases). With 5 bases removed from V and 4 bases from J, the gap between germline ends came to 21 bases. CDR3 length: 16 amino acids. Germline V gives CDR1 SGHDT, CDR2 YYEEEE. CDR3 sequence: CASRSPGVGSAYGYTF. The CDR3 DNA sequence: TGTGCCAGCAGATCCCCAGGGGTAGGGAGCGCCTATGGCTACACCTTC.

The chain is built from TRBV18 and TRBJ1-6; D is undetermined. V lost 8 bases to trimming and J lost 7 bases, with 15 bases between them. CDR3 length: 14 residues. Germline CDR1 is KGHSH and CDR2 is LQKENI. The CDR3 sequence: CASAGSSGNSPLHF. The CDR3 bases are TGTGCCAGCGCCGGCAGTTCGGGAAATTCACCCCTCCACTTT.

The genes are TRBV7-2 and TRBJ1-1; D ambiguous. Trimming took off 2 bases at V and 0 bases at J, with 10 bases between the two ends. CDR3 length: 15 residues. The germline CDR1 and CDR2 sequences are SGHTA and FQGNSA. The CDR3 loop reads CASSLMTAMNTEAFF. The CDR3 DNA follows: TGTGCCAGCAGCTTAATGACGGCAATGAACACTGAAGCTTTCTTT.